This T cell receptor beta chain was captured by sequencing in a study of Ad26.COV2.S vaccination and SARS-CoV-2 variants. Findings and caveats of the study: Vaccinated individuals (as opposed to placebo recipients) had higher spike-specific TCR breadth. Spike-specific CD8+ and CD4+ T cell responses reportedly showed substantial breadth after vaccination. The TCR-based breadth and depth measures might underestimate overall T cell responses.

As regards this clone: The antigen is not known.

Treatment: about 20 received Ad26.COV2.S at low or high dose, single or two shots; about 5 received placebo; per-sample allocation not given. The samples date from day 63 after the first vaccine or placebo injection. Cohort 1b enrolled adults aged 18-55 years in Boston. Libraries were prepared by immunoSEQ multiplex PCR; TCRdb keeps only in-frame clonotypes and omits some of them. The top ten clones hold over 2% of a sample with 400,000 to 500,000 clones, about 88% of them seen once. This TCR was sampled from a person aged 18-60 years who received the Ad26.COV2.S COVID-19 vaccine or a placebo. The specimen was peripheral blood, collected in a trial of Ad26.COV2.S vaccine versus placebo.

The CDR3 DNA sequence: TGTGCCAGCAGCTTGAAGGGCTGGGGCGGGTACGGAGAGACCCAGTACTTC. Translation gives CASSLKGWGGYGETQYF. V gene TRBV5-6 combines with J gene TRBJ2-5; tentatively, D is TRBD1 or TRBD2 (5 bases each). The V gene's germline CDR1 is SGHDT and CDR2 YYEEEE. The CDR3 sequence is 17 residues long. V was shortened by 1 base and J by 4 bases, with 20 bases between the two germline ends. Full variable domain (rest looked up from reference TRBV5-6 and TRBJ2-5): DAGVTQSPTHLIKTRGQQVTLRCSPKSGHDTVSWYQQALGQGPQFIFQYYEEEERQRGNFPDRFSGHQFPNYSSELNVNALLLGDSALYLCASSLKGWGGYGETQYFGPGTRLLVL.